This T cell receptor (beta chain) was recovered during a study of T cell responses to AZD1222 COVID-19 vaccine (dated by TCRdb to the early 2020s). Background for the entire study: AZD1222 recipients whose second dose came at about 4 weeks and those whose second dose came at about 12 weeks were combined into one group, since spike-specific TCR depth and breadth did not differ between the two schedules. TCR sequencing was performed for 230 to 250 trial participants, of whom some 200 were given two doses of AZD1222 and some 25 were given two doses of MenACWY control vaccine. Trial participants were enrolled into age subgroups of 18-55, 56-69 and 70-plus years, which contained roughly 140, 27 and 60 TCR-sequenced participants, respectively.

This clone was seen a single time. This clone's antigen is unknown. No base quality information exists; no much larger clone differs at one position. The sample's time point, from its label and the paper: baseline before first vaccination. Vaccinee samples came from UK trials COV001 and COV002, including a single-blind randomized controlled phase 2/3 trial of AZD1222 (ChAdOx1 nCoV-19) in healthy adults. For TCRbeta chain sequencing, PBMC samples from trial participants were taken at day 0 and at day 28 after the second dose. The CDR3 regions of human TCRbeta chains were subjected to immunosequencing. From the authors' description of their analysis: TCRs in the repertoires were compared against a reference library of SARS-CoV-2-specific TCRs that had been generated with the MIRA antigen-specificity platform. Breadth was defined as the fraction of unique TCRs that were SARS-CoV-2-associated, and depth was defined as the fraction of total T cells that were SARS-CoV-2-associated. Each spike-specific TCR was assigned to its reactive spike region and to a CD4 or CD8 class using the MIRA data. Log10-transformed breadth and depth values were compared by one-way ANOVA with Sidak's multiple comparisons tests. Here the immuneACCESS table is served through TCRdb, limited to in-frame sequences with V and J called. Missing clones are a known gap in these copies; in checked studies unresolved V genes cover under half, and the rest lacks a known reason. V, J and clone size were drawn from that table, and D and trimming were deduced from the DNA. The sample yields 150,000 or so clones; around 95% were counted once. The ten largest clonotypes hold approximately 0.64% of the sample.

The CDR3 has 13 amino acids, counting the end cysteine and phenylalanine. Only CDR3 DNA remains: 39 bases, in frame from the first base. V was cut back by 6 bases and J by 6 bases, leaving a gap of 14 bases between them. Via the germline V gene, CDR1 is SGHTA and CDR2 FQGNSA. Study-wide conclusions, independent of this receptor: Participants were mostly white British and included more females than males, and it was suggested by the authors that clonal diversity may have been underestimated. The whole spike protein was spanned by vaccine-associated CD4 TCRs, and dominant responses were seen in regions 160-218 and 743-854. Conclusions about previously exposed vaccinees were limited because only a handful of AZD1222 recipients were SARS-CoV-2 seropositive at baseline. Nearly half of unique spike-specific TCRs reportedly recognized epitopes outside regions mutated in the B.1.351 and B.1.1.7 variants. Because no samples from the day 14 peak response were available, repertoires could be characterized only after the peak T cell response. After two AZD1222 doses, spike-specific TCR breadth and depth were significantly higher than at day 0 and than in MenACWY recipients. The 56-69-year group was small, and its depth increase did not reach significance, likely because of low power.

The sample here was peripheral blood, taken on day 0 of AZD1222 vaccination. The clonotype was recovered from an adult in good health. The rearranged segments are TRBV7-2 and TRBJ1-2; a confident D gene designation cannot be given. The DNA sequence reads TGTGCCAGCAGACCTACGTCGCAGAATGGCTACACCTTC. Its coded protein is CASRPTSQNGYTF.